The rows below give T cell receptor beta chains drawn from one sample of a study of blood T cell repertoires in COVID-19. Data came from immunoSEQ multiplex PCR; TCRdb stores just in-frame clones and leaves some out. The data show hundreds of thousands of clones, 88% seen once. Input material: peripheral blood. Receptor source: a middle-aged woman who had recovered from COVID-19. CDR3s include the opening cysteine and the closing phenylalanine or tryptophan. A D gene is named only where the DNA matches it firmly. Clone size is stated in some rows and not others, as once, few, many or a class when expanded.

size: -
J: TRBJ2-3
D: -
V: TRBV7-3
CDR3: CASSSPRGQHTDTQYF
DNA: TGTGCCAGCAGCTCCCCCCGCGGCCAACACACAGATACGCAGTATTTT

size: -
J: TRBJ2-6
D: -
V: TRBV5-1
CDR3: CASSPLQLTGANVLTF
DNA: TGCGCCAGCAGCCCGCTACAGCTAACTGGGGCCAACGTCCTGACTTTC

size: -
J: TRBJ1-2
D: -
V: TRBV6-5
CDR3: CASSYSPVRGYTF
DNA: TGTGCCAGCAGTTACTCGCCCGTGCGGGGCTACACCTTC

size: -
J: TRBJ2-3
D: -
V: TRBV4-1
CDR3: CATSQAPSTDTQYF
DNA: TGCGCCACCAGTCAGGCACCTTCCACAGATACGCAGTATTTT

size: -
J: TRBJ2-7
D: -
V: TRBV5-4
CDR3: CASSVPGPAGEQYF
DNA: TGTGCCAGCAGCGTCCCGGGCCCGGCGGGCGAGCAGTACTTC

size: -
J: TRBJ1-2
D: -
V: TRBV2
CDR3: CASRYTGGGGYTF
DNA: TGTGCCAGCCGCTATACTGGCGGTGGCGGCTACACCTTC

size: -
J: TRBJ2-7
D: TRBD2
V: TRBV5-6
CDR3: CASNLAGPAYEQYF
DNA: TGTGCCAGCAACTTAGCGGGACCCGCCTACGAGCAGTACTTC

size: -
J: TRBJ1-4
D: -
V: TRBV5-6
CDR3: CASSTGGEKLFF
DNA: TGTGCCAGCAGCACGGGGGGGGAAAAACTGTTTTTT

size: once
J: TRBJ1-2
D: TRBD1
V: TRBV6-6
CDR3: CAHGRQGLASGYTF
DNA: TGTGCCCATGGGAGACAGGGTTTGGCGAGTGGCTACACCTTC

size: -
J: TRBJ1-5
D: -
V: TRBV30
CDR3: CAWSHRGWGNQPQHF
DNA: TGTGCCTGGAGCCACCGCGGTTGGGGCAATCAGCCCCAGCATTTT

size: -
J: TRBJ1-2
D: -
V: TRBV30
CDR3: CAWETGNYGYTF
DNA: TGTGCCTGGGAAACAGGGAACTATGGCTACACCTTC

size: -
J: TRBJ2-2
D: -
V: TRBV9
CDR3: CASSPQGSTGELFF
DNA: TGTGCCAGCAGCCCGCAGGGTTCCACCGGGGAGCTGTTTTTT

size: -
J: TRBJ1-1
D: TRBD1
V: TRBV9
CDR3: CASSHRPGQGGTEAFF
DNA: TGTGCCAGCAGCCACCGCCCCGGACAGGGGGGGACTGAAGCTTTCTTT

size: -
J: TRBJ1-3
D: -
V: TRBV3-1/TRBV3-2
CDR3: CASSHGRRVATIYF
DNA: TGTGCCAGCAGCCACGGGCGCAGGGTGGCCACCATATATTTT

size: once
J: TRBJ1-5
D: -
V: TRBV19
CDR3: CASSMDSGQQWLYSNQPQHF
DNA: TGTGCCAGTAGTATGGACTCGGGACAACAATGGCTTTATAGCAATCAGCCCCAGCATTTT

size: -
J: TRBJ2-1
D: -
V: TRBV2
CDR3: CASSPIFEQFF
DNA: TGTGCCAGCAGCCCCATTTTTGAGCAGTTCTTC

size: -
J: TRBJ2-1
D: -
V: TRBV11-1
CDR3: CASSPEWSYNEQFF
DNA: TGTGCCAGCAGCCCCGAGTGGTCCTACAATGAGCAGTTCTTC

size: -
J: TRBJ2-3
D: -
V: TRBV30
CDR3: CAWSALYRSTDTQYF
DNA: TGTGCCTGGAGTGCTCTCTATAGAAGCACAGATACGCAGTATTTT

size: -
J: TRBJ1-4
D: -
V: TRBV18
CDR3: CASSPFTLNDEKLFF
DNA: TGTGCCAGCTCCCCCTTCACCCTAAACGATGAAAAACTGTTTTTT

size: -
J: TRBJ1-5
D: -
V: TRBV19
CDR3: CASSPRGGPNSNQPQHF
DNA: TGTGCCAGTAGTCCACGAGGAGGGCCCAATAGCAATCAGCCCCAGCATTTT

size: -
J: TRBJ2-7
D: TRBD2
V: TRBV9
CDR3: CASSATGTSSEQYF
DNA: TGTGCCAGCAGCGCCACCGGGACTAGCTCCGAGCAGTACTTC

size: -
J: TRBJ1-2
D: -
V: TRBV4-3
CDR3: CASSQAPGGYGYTF
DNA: TGCGCCAGCAGCCAAGCCCCGGGAGGTTATGGCTACACCTTC

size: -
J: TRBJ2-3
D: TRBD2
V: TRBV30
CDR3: CAWSSGVSTDTQYF
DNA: TGTGCCTGGAGTAGCGGGGTTAGCACAGATACGCAGTATTTT

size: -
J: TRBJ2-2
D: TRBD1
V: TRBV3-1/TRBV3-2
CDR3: CASSHRGQGAGGELFF
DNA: TGTGCCAGCAGCCACCGAGGACAGGGGGCTGGCGGGGAGCTGTTTTTT

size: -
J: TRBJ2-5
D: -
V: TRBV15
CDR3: CATSRAGGTETQYF
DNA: TGTGCCACCAGCAGAGCGGGCGGGACAGAGACCCAGTACTTC

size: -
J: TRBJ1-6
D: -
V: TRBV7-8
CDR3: CASSLGPGTPLHF
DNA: TGTGCCAGCAGCTTAGGCCCAGGGACACCCCTCCACTTT

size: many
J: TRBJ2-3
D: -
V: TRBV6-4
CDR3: CASSEGSSTDTQYF
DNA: TGTGCCAGCAGTGAGGGCAGCAGCACAGATACGCAGTATTTT

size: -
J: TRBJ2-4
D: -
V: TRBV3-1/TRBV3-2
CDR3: CASSPTGAGAKNIQYF
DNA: TGTGCCAGCAGCCCGACGGGAGCTGGGGCCAAAAACATTCAGTACTTC

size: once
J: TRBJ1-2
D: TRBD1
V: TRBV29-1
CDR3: CSVPPPGRTGGYTF
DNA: TGCAGCGTCCCACCCCCTGGCCGGACAGGCGGCTACACCTTC

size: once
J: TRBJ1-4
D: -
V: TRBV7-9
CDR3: CASSSLGGREKLFF
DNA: TGTGCCAGCAGCTCCCTGGGGGGTCGAGAAAAACTGTTTTTT

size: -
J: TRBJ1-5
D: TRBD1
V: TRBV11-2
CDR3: CASSAGQWDQPQHF
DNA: TGTGCCAGCAGCGCGGGACAGTGGGATCAGCCCCAGCATTTT

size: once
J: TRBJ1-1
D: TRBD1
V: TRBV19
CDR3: CASRVGTGAGTEAFF
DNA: TGTGCCAGTAGGGTAGGGACAGGGGCGGGCACTGAAGCTTTCTTT

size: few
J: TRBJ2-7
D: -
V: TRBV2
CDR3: CASSGGGYEQYF
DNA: TGTGCCAGCAGTGGTGGCGGCTACGAGCAGTACTTC

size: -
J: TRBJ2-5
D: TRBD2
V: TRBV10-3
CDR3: CAISPGLAVQETQYF
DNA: TGTGCCATCAGTCCGGGACTAGCGGTCCAAGAGACCCAGTACTTC

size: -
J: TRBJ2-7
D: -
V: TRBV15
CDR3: CATLGLGAEQYF
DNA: TGTGCCACCCTAGGCCTGGGGGCCGAGCAGTACTTC

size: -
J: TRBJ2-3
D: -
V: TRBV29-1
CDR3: CSGGRLGTDTQYF
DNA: TGCAGCGGGGGGCGTTTGGGCACAGATACGCAGTATTTT

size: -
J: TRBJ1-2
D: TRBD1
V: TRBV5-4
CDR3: CASSTPTGGPYGYTF
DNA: TGTGCCAGCAGCACCCCGACAGGGGGCCCCTATGGCTACACCTTC

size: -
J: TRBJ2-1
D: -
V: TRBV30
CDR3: CAWSKEDEQFF
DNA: TGTGCCTGGAGTAAGGAGGATGAGCAGTTCTTC

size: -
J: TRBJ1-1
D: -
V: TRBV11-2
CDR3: CASSADRNTEAFF
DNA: TGTGCCAGCAGCGCGGACAGAAACACTGAAGCTTTCTTT

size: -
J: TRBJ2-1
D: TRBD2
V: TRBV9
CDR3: CASSARWRGGYNEQFF
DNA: TGTGCCAGCAGCGCCAGATGGCGGGGGGGCTACAATGAGCAGTTCTTC

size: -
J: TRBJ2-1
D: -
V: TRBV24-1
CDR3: CATSDPLQGMNEQFF
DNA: TGTGCCACCAGTGATCCCCTGCAGGGAATGAATGAGCAGTTCTTC

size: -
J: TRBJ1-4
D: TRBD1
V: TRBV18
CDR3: CASSPRDRGTNEKLFF
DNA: TGTGCCAGCTCACCGCGGGACAGGGGCACTAATGAAAAACTGTTTTTT

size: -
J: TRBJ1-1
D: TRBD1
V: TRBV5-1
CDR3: CASTQGAGGAFF
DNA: TGCGCCAGCACCCAAGGGGCAGGGGGAGCTTTCTTT

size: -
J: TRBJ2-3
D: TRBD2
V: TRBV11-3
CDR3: CASSPGHHQRESGTDTQYF
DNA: TGTGCCAGCAGCCCAGGACACCACCAGCGGGAAAGTGGAACAGATACGCAGTATTTT

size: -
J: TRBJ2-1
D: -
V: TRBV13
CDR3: CASSRGYNEQFF
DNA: TGTGCCAGCAGCCGGGGGTACAATGAGCAGTTCTTC